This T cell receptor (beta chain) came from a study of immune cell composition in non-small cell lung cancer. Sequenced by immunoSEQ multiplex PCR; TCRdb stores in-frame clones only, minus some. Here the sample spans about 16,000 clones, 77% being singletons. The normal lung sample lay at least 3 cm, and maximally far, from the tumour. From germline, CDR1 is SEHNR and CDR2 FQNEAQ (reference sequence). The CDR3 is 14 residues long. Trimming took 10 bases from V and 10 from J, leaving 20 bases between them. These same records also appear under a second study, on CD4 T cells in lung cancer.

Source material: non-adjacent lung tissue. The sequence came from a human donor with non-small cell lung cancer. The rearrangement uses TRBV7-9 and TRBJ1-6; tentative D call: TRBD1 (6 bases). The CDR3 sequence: CATNPGGEVSPLHF. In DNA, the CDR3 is TGTGCCACAAACCCGGGGGGCGAGGTCTCACCCCTCCACTTT.